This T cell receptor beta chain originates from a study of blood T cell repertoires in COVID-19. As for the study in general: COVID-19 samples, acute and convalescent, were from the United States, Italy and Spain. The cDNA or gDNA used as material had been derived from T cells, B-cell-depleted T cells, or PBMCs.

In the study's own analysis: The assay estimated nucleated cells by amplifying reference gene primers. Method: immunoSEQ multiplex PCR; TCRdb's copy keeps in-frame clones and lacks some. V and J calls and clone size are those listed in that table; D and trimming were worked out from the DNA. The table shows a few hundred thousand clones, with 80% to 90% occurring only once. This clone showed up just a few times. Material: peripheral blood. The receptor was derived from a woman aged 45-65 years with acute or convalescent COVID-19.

Here the CDR3 DNA reads TGTGCCAGCAGCCAAGATCAAGGCACGGGGGAGACCCAGTACTTC. Its protein product is CASSQDQGTGETQYF. The chain joins TRBV3-1 (or the pseudogene TRBV3-2) to TRBJ2-5; TRBD2 might be the D (5 bases). The CDR3 extends over 15 amino acids. Looked up from germline, CDR1 is LGHDT and CDR2 is YNNKEL (reference sequence). Trimming removed 0 bases at V and 5 bases at J, with 13 bases between.